The 7 T cell receptor beta chains below come from one sample, sequenced in a study of blood T cell repertoires in COVID-19 (dated by TCRdb to between 2020 and 2021). Preparation of the library involved the immunoSEQ multiplex PCR assay. TCRdb limited this immuneACCESS table to in-frame rearrangements with V and J called. A share of clones is missing; checked studies link under half to unresolved V genes, and the rest is unexplained. The sample records about 320,000 clones, roughly 85% of which are singletons. The ten largest clonotypes hold around 7.2% of the sample. What was sequenced was peripheral blood. The receptor set was obtained from a human donor in a cohort sampled during active COVID-19.

The V and J genes are TRBV6-6 and TRBJ2-3; possibly TRBD1 for D (5 bases). V was clipped by 0 bases and J by 2 bases, with 12 bases between them. This CDR3 has 16 amino acids. Per the germline V gene, CDR1 is MNHNY and CDR2 is SVGAGI (reference sequence). The DNA of the CDR3 is TGTGCCAGCAGTTACTCAGCAGGGCACCTCACAGATACGCAGTATTTT. It codes for CASSYSAGHLTDTQYF.

The CDR3: CASSLSRTAISYEQYF. The CDR3 DNA follows: TGTGCCAGCAGCCTTTCCCGGACAGCCATATCCTACGAGCAGTACTTC. The rearrangement uses TRBV13 and TRBJ2-7; D might be TRBD1 (6 bases). The germline V gene encodes CDR1 PRHDT and CDR2 FYEKMQ (reference sequence). The CDR3 is 16 residues long. The germline V and J ends were trimmed by 5 bases and 1 base, with 18 bases remaining between them.

The V call is TRBV9, the J call TRBJ1-2, with 8 bases fitting TRBD1. Unmatched junction bases numbered 7, after V lost 2 bases and J lost 13 bases. Germline CDR1 and CDR2: SGDLS and YYNGEE. This CDR3 comprises 12 residues. The CDR3 bases are TGTGCCAGCAGCGTGACGGACAGGGCGACCACCTTC. Protein product: CASSVTDRATTF.

This chain joins TRBV24-1 and TRBJ2-3; D not resolved. From germline, CDR1 is KGHDR and CDR2 SFDVKD. The CDR3 runs to 12 residues. The CDR3 region is CAAAKGADTQYF. CDR3 DNA sequence: TGTGCGGCAGCGAAAGGCGCAGATACGCAGTATTTT.

The chain combines TRBV19 with TRBJ1-4; D perhaps matches TRBD1 (5 bases). This CDR3 has 13 amino acids. In germline, CDR1 is LNHDA, CDR2 SQIVND (reference sequence). The V end lost 6 bases, the J end lost 8 bases, and 13 bases lay between the germline ends. Written as DNA, the CDR3 is TGTGCCAGTAGCCGCGGGGCGGCGGAAAAACTGTTTTTT. It codes for CASSRGAAEKLFF.

This clone showed up just once. The rearrangement uses TRBV5-4 and TRBJ2-2; TRBD2 matches 8 bases. Losses at the gene ends were 4 bases for V and 3 bases for J; bases not matched to a gene: 5. The CDR3 totals 15 residues. Germline CDR1 and CDR2: SGHNT and YYREEE (reference sequence). CDR3 in amino acids: CASSTPGGDTGELFF. CDR3 DNA sequence: TGTGCCAGCAGCACGCCCGGGGGGGACACCGGGGAGCTGTTTTTT. Looking up the rest from reference TRBV5-4 and TRBJ2-2 gives the full variable domain: ETGVTQSPTHLIKTRGQQVTLRCSSQSGHNTVSWYQQALGQGPQFIFQYYREEENGRGNFPPRFSGLQFPNYSSELNVNALELDDSALYLCASSTPGGDTGELFFGEGSRLTVL.

The rearrangement uses TRBV10-2 and TRBJ1-1; 8 bases line up with TRBD1. V dropped 3 bases and J dropped 4; count of bases not matched to a gene: 1. This CDR3 region has 13 residues. In germline, CDR1 is WSHSY, CDR2 SAAADI. CDR3 coding DNA: TGCGCCAGCAGTGAACAGGGGGGCACTGAAGCTTTCTTT. It is translated as CASSEQGGTEAFF.